Shown below are 28 T cell receptor beta chains from a single sample sequenced in a study of vaccination and CD4 T cells after COVID-19. Antigens of these TCRs are unknown. Cultured CD4+ T-cell DNA underwent Oncomine TCR Beta short-read sequencing. MiXCR, run by TCRdb on the PCR reads, gives a single entry per CDR3 protein. The table lists about 7,600 distinct CDR3 sequences, 21% of them singletons. The sample's treatment: roughly 10-day PBMC culture with coronavirus spike peptide pools or control peptides (ViraFEST assay). Sequencing was performed on CD4+ T cells from blood, cultured in vitro, taken after SARS-CoV-2 vaccination. The receptors originated from a human donor who had recovered from COVID-19.

By its share, this clonotype is medium-sized. The rearrangement joins TRBV20-1 to TRBJ2-3; weak D call: TRBD2 (7 bases). The CDR3 extends over 13 amino acids. V lost 6 bases, J lost 5 bases, and 15 bases lay in between. Germline V gene lookup returns CDR1 DFQATT and CDR2 SNEGSKA (reference sequence). The CDR3 DNA reads as TGCAGTGCCCCAAGGGGGGGATTAGATACGCAGTATTTT. This sequence encodes CSAPRGGLDTQYF.

This clonotype was seen repeatedly, ten times or more. This rearrangement joins TRBV7-2 to TRBJ2-1; a possible D gene is TRBD1 (6 bases). V shed 1 base and J shed 1 base, with 17 bases lying between them. Looked up from germline, CDR1 is SGHTA and CDR2 is FQGNSA. CDR3 length: 18 residues. The CDR3 nucleotides read TGTGCCAGCAGCTTAGAGATGAACAGGGAGTTGTCCTACAATGAGCAGTTCTTC. This codes for CASSLEMNRELSYNEQFF. The full variable domain, in which reference TRBV7-2 and TRBJ2-1 provide the parts outside the CDR3, is GAGVSQSPSNKVTEKGKDVELRCDPISGHTALYWYRQSLGQGLEFLIYFQGNSAPDKSGLPSDRFSAERTGGSVSTLTIQRTQQEDSAVYLCASSLEMNRELSYNEQFFGPGTRLTVL.

V is TRBV28 and J is TRBJ2-3; tentative D call: TRBD2 (5 bases). The CDR3 is 17 amino acids. Trimming cost V 5 bases and J 2 bases, with 20 bases left between them. The germline gives CDR1 MDHEN, CDR2 SYDVKM. The CDR3 loop reads CASSPGWRPLVTDTQYF. The DNA of the CDR3 is TGTGCCAGCAGTCCAGGTTGGAGGCCCTTAGTCACAGATACGCAGTATTTT.

CDR3 amino acids: CASSLARDGDTQYF. The CDR3, as DNA: TGTGCCAGCAGCTTAGCGCGGGACGGCGATACGCAGTATTTT. V gene TRBV7-2 combines with J gene TRBJ2-3; D may be TRBD2 (6 bases). The V end was cut by 0 bases, the J end by 6 bases, with 10 bases between. Germline V CDR1 and CDR2: SGHTA, FQGNSA. The CDR3 spans 14 residues.

At least ten counts were recorded for this clonotype. J is TRBJ2-7 and V is TRBV20-1; 8 bases align to TRBD2. Per germline, CDR1 DFQATT and CDR2 SNEGSKA (reference sequence). J was trimmed by 5 bases and V by 0 bases; bases with no gene match: 9. CDR3 length: 15 residues. In DNA form, the CDR3 reads TGCAGTGCTAGAGAGGCTAGCGGGCCAGGGGACGAGCAGTACTTC. This encodes CSAREASGPGDEQYF.

In DNA, the CDR3 is TGTGCCAGCAGCGTAGTCCGGACTGGGGGTACTGGGGCCAACGTCCTGACTTTC. Translation gives CASSVVRTGGTGANVLTF. The chain carries TRBV9 and TRBJ2-6; D is possibly TRBD1 or TRBD2 (5 bases each). Trimming pared 0 bases from V and 2 bases from J, leaving 15 bases between. The CDR3 loop spans 18 amino acids. Germline V lookup: CDR1 SGDLS, CDR2 YYNGEE.

This clonotype was observed many times. V and J are TRBV20-1 and TRBJ2-7, with 10 bases matching TRBD2. Unmatched junction bases numbered 12, after V lost 4 bases and J lost 3 bases. Per the germline V gene, CDR1 is DFQATT and CDR2 is SNEGSKA (reference sequence). The length of the CDR3 is 16 residues. The CDR3 DNA reads TGCAGTGCTACCCATCTAGCGGGGGCTTTTGACTACGAGCAGTACTTC. Protein product: CSATHLAGAFDYEQYF.

The rearrangement joins TRBV5-6 to TRBJ2-1; TRBD1 aligns across 8 bases. With 5 bases clipped from V and 7 bases from J, the junction kept 8 bases outside the gene matches. The germline CDR1 and CDR2 sequences are SGHDT and YYEEEE. The CDR3 loop spans 14 amino acids. As DNA, the CDR3 is TGTGCCAGCAGTTGGCGACAGGGGTGGAATGAGCAGTTCTTC. As protein: CASSWRQGWNEQFF.

This clonotype has more than one count but fewer than ten. The chain is built from TRBV21-1 and TRBJ2-5; the table's D call TRBD1 went unverified against the DNA. TRBV21-1 is a pseudogene. The length of the CDR3 is 14 residues. In DNA, the CDR3 is TGTGCCAGCAGCAACCAGGGGTCGGGGGAGACCCAGTACTTC. Its protein product is CASSNQGSGETQYF.

The V and J genes are TRBV5-8 and TRBJ2-7; 8 nucleotides align to TRBD1. CDR1 and CDR2 from the germline V gene are SGHTS and YDEGEE. The CDR3 is 15 residues long. V was pared by 2 bases and J by 1 base, with 5 bases of the junction left unmatched. The CDR3 DNA is TGTGCCAGCAGCTTACAGGGGGAACTATCCTACGAGCAGTACTTC. Protein sequence: CASSLQGELSYEQYF.

The genes are TRBV11-2 and TRBJ1-1; D not certain. The CDR3 is 11 residues long. Deletions cut 3 bases from V and 10 bases from J, with 9 bases between. Germline-derived CDR1 and CDR2 are SGHAT and FQNNGV. As DNA, the CDR3 is TGTGCCAGCAGCTTTCCGGGGTTAGCTTTCTTT. Protein: CASSFPGLAFF.

This chain uses TRBV20-1 with TRBJ1-2; D gene unclear. This CDR3 spans 10 amino acids. Germline V gene data show CDR1 as DFQATT and CDR2 as SNEGSKA (reference sequence). V lost 5 bases, J lost 12 bases, and 13 bases lay in between. For the CDR3, the DNA is TGCAGTGCTCATTCACTAGGCCACACCTTC. Protein sequence: CSAHSLGHTF.

The rearrangement uses TRBV29-1 and TRBJ2-7; D not resolved. This CDR3 is built from 11 residues. CDR1 and CDR2 (germline): SQVTM, ANQGSEA. V gave up 4 bases and J gave up 2 bases, with 6 bases separating them. The CDR3 protein is CSVGSAYEQYF. The CDR3 bases are TGCAGCGTTGGAAGCGCCTACGAGCAGTACTTC.

This clonotype is labeled as medium-sized. The rearrangement joins TRBV20-1 to TRBJ2-7, with 10 bases fitting TRBD1. CDR3 length: 14 amino acids. V trimming: 6 bases; J trimming: 3 bases; junction bases outside the gene matches: 8. In germline, CDR1 is DFQATT, CDR2 SNEGSKA (reference sequence). The CDR3 region has the DNA TGCAGTGCCCGAAGGGGACAGGGGAACTACGAGCAGTACTTC. Its protein product is CSARRGQGNYEQYF.

As concerns this clonotype: It may be a read error: a sequence one base away is much more abundant. The J gene is TRBJ2-7, the V gene TRBV7-7; TRBD1 is a possible D gene (6 bases). The CDR3 runs to 14 residues. CDR1 SSHAT and CDR2 FNYEAQ come from the germline V gene (reference sequence). The DNA for the CDR3 is TGTGCCAGCAGCTTAGACAGGGATAGCTACGAGCGGTACTTC. This gives the protein CASSLDRDSYERYF.

For the CDR3, the DNA is TGTGCCAGCAGCCGTGGGGGTGGGGATTCACCCCTCCACTTT. It translates to CASSRGGGDSPLHF. The J gene is TRBJ1-6, the V gene TRBV5-4; a possible D gene is TRBD1 (5 bases). The CDR3 consists of 14 residues. Trimming shortened V by 4 bases and J by 8 bases, and 13 bases separated the two germline ends. The V gene's germline CDR1 is SGHNT and CDR2 YYREEE (reference sequence).

J is TRBJ1-1 and V is TRBV20-1; no firm D call. V was trimmed by 6 bases and J by 5 bases, leaving 7 bases between them. The CDR3 loop spans 10 amino acids. The germline gives CDR1 DFQATT, CDR2 SNEGSKA (reference sequence). The DNA for the CDR3 is TGCAGTGCCGCCTGGACTGAAGCTTTCTTT. It encodes CSAAWTEAFF.

This clonotype is termed medium-sized. The chain uses TRBV6-1 and TRBJ1-1, with TRBD1 matching 7 bases. J lost 6 bases, V lost 6 bases, and 16 bases had no gene match. The CDR3 totals 16 residues. Germline V lookup: CDR1 MNHNS, CDR2 SASEGT. In DNA form, the CDR3 reads TGTGCCAGCAGCCCTCCCCCTGACAGGGTGAAGTCTGAAGCTTTCTTT. It translates to CASSPPPDRVKSEAFF.

Within the sample, this clonotype is medium-sized. This CDR3 reads CSAIETLAGGTGTDTQYF. CDR3 sequence (DNA): TGCAGTGCTATCGAAACACTAGCGGGGGGGACGGGGACAGATACGCAGTATTTT. The genes are TRBV20-1 and TRBJ2-3, with TRBD2 matching over 13 bases. Trimming took 4 bases from V and 3 from J; bases not matched to a gene: 13. The CDR3 loop spans 18 amino acids. CDR1 and CDR2 (germline): DFQATT, SNEGSKA (reference sequence).

This clonotype showed up just a few times. The chain carries TRBV28 and TRBJ1-2; D gene ambiguous. Germline CDR1 is MDHEN and CDR2 is SYDVKM. This CDR3 has 11 amino acids. V was cut by 7 bases and J by 5 bases, with 8 bases left in between. CDR3 in amino acids: CASNRGYGYTF. CDR3 coding DNA: TGTGCCAGCAATCGAGGATATGGCTACACCTTC.

Regarding this clonotype: This may stem from a read error, because a much larger clone lies one nucleotide away. The chain combines TRBV20-1 with TRBJ2-5, with TRBD1 as a possible D gene (6 bases). CDR1 and CDR2 (germline): DFQATT, SNEGSKA (reference sequence). The CDR3 totals 16 residues. CDR3 amino acids: CSAPWDKARFREIQYF. The CDR3 DNA reads as TGCAGTGCCCCCTGGGACAAGGCTAGATTTCGAGAGATCCAGTACTTC.

In its sample, this clonotype was seen many times. CDR3 sequence reads: CASSLARERNEQFF. Written as DNA, the CDR3 is TGTGCCAGCAGCTTGGCCAGGGAACGTAATGAGCAGTTCTTC. The chain carries TRBV7-2 and TRBJ2-1, with D possibly TRBD1 on 5 matching bases. Germline V CDR1 and CDR2: SGHTA, FQGNSA. V was trimmed by 3 bases and J by 7 bases, leaving 13 bases between them. The CDR3 spans 14 residues.

The genes are TRBV20-1 and TRBJ2-7; 13 nucleotides match TRBD2. In germline, CDR1 is DFQATT, CDR2 SNEGSKA (reference sequence). Trimming cost V 2 bases and J 6 bases; bases outside gene matches: 7. The CDR3 sequence is 15 residues long. DNA for the CDR3: TGCAGTGCTAGAAGGACTAGCGGGGGATCTCGCGAGCAGTACTTC. It is translated as CSARRTSGGSREQYF.

Judged by abundance, this clonotype is medium-sized (0.01 to 0.1%). The chain joins TRBV20-1 to TRBJ2-5; 7 nucleotides line up with TRBD2. The CDR3 covers 13 residues. Germline V gene data show CDR1 as DFQATT and CDR2 as SNEGSKA (reference sequence). Losses at the gene ends were 7 bases for V and 7 bases for J; bases not matched to a gene: 12. CDR3 region: CSGRTSWRGTQYF. The CDR3, as DNA: TGCAGTGGCAGGACTAGTTGGAGGGGGACCCAGTACTTC.

In this sample, this clonotype is medium-sized. V usage is TRBV6-1 and J usage is TRBJ2-5; 9 positions match TRBD2. CDR1 and CDR2 from the germline V gene are MNHNS and SASEGT. The CDR3 spans 17 residues. V lost 4 bases, J lost 5 bases, and 14 bases stayed unmatched. This chain's CDR3 is CASSGLWTSDRKETQYF. For the CDR3, the DNA is TGTGCCAGCAGTGGGCTATGGACTAGCGATAGGAAGGAGACCCAGTACTTC.

This clonotype was observed a few times. V gene TRBV11-3 combines with J gene TRBJ2-5; D tentatively reads TRBD1 or TRBD2 (5 bases each). V was pared by 1 base and J by 2 bases, with 11 bases between. The CDR3 totals 15 residues. The germline gives CDR1 SGHNT, CDR2 YENEEA. This CDR3 reads CASSLGTGRQETQYF. The CDR3 DNA follows: TGTGCCAGCAGCTTAGGAACGGGACGTCAAGAGACCCAGTACTTC.

V and J are TRBV20-1 and TRBJ1-2; a weak D match, TRBD1 (5 bases). The CDR3 extends over 14 amino acids. Deletions cut 6 bases from V and 7 bases from J, with 21 bases between. The germline V gene has CDR1 DFQATT and CDR2 SNEGSKA (reference sequence). CDR3 loop: CSANQVAGFSGYTF. Here the CDR3 DNA reads TGCAGTGCAAACCAGGTTGCAGGGTTTTCTGGCTACACCTTC.

The rearrangement links TRBV12-3 or TRBV12-4 to TRBJ1-5, with D perhaps matching TRBD1 (5 bases). V was shortened by 7 bases and J by 4 bases, with 20 bases between the two germline ends. The CDR3 runs to 16 residues. Here the CDR3 reads CASTRGGGSRNQPQHF. The CDR3 bases are TGTGCCAGCACCCGGGGGGGTGGATCCCGAAATCAGCCCCAGCATTTT.